Following are 21 T cell receptor beta chains from one sample sequenced in a study of cytomegalovirus exposure and HLA in healthy donors. PCR was performed using 60 Vbeta and 13 Jbeta primers. Assay used: immunoSEQ multiplex PCR; TCRdb lists only in-frame clones, some missing. The profile shows approximately 120,000 clones, around 82% of them singletons. Sequencing used PBMCs. The receptor set was obtained from a man aged 35 to 55 in good health and CMV-seronegative.

This chain uses TRBV11-3 with TRBJ2-2; TRBD2 matches 9 bases. Germline CDR1 is SGHNT and CDR2 is YENEEA. The ends lost 4 bases at V and 5 bases at J; junction bases unmatched: 5. The CDR3 is 15 amino acids. Here the CDR3 DNA reads TGTGCCAGCAGCTCCGGGACTAGCCTTACCGGGGAGCTGTTTTTT. Translation gives CASSSGTSLTGELFF.

This chain uses TRBV5-1 with TRBJ2-7, with a tentative D call TRBD1 (6 bases). Trimming stripped 4 bases from V and 5 bases from J, with 25 bases between. The CDR3 spans 17 residues. Per the germline V gene, CDR1 is SGHRS and CDR2 is YFSETQ. CDR3 nucleotides: TGCGCCAGCAGCACCTCAGGGGCCACAGGGTACGTCGACGAGCAGTACTTC. It is translated as CASSTSGATGYVDEQYF.

The chain joins TRBV27 to TRBJ2-3; perhaps TRBD2 as D (7 bases). The germline CDR1 and CDR2 sequences are MNHEY and SMNVEV (reference sequence). The V end was cut by 8 bases, the J end by 4 bases, with 16 bases between. The CDR3 has 14 amino acids. CDR3 sequence (DNA): TGTGCCAGCGGCCCGGGGGGCTCCCCAGATACGCAGTATTTT. Translation gives CASGPGGSPDTQYF.

This clone was seen just once. This chain connects TRBV2 to TRBJ1-4; 7 bases line up with TRBD1. Germline loops: CDR1 SNHLY, CDR2 FYNNEI. V was pared by 1 base and J by 5 bases, with 1 base of the junction left unmatched. CDR3 length: 14 residues. In DNA form, the CDR3 reads TGTGCCAGCAGTGAAGAGGGGGCAAATGAAAAACTGTTTTTT. Its protein product is CASSEEGANEKLFF.

This clone was counted between two and nine times. The chain joins TRBV7-2 to TRBJ2-1, with TRBD2 matching 9 bases. Trimming removed 5 bases from V and 5 bases from J; junction bases left unmatched: 7. The CDR3 consists of 15 residues. Germline V CDR1 and CDR2: SGHTA, FQGNSA. The CDR3 is CASSLGLALHNEQFF. The CDR3 bases are TGTGCCAGCAGCCTGGGACTAGCACTCCACAATGAGCAGTTCTTC.

Turning to this clone: Mismatch with germline at one junction end may stem from a read error. This chain connects TRBV7-7 to TRBJ2-5, with 15 nucleotides matching TRBD2. The CDR3 contains 16 residues. Per the germline V gene, CDR1 is SSHAT and CDR2 is FNYEAQ (reference sequence). In DNA, the CDR3 is TGTGCTAGCAGCCTTGGGACTAGCGGGGGGATAGAGACCCAGTACTTC. Its protein product is CASSLGTSGGIETQYF.

The chain recombines TRBV28 with TRBJ2-7; 13 nucleotides agree with TRBD2. Unmatched junction bases numbered 7, after V lost 6 bases and J lost 2 bases. This CDR3 region has 16 residues. Germline assignment: CDR1 MDHEN and CDR2 SYDVKM. The CDR3 bases are TGTGCCAGCAGCACTGGACTAGCGGGGGTTACCTACGAGCAGTACTTC. Amino acid sequence: CASSTGLAGVTYEQYF.

The chain uses TRBV6-1 and TRBJ1-6, with D possibly being TRBD1 (5 bases). Trimming stripped 6 bases from V and 8 bases from J, with 11 bases between. The CDR3 contains 13 residues. The germline gives CDR1 MNHNS, CDR2 SASEGT. The CDR3 sequence is CASSSQGDSPLHF. The DNA for the CDR3 is TGTGCCAGCAGCAGTCAAGGGGATTCACCCCTCCACTTT.

V gene TRBV18 combines with J gene TRBJ1-5; D not certain. Trimming shortened V by 2 bases and J by 1 base, and 21 bases separated the two germline ends. CDR3 length: 19 residues. Germline assignment: CDR1 KGHSH and CDR2 LQKENI. The CDR3 nucleotides are TGTGCCAGCTCACCAAGGAGCCCCTCTAGTGGGTTAAGCAATCAGCCCCAGCATTTT. It is translated as CASSPRSPSSGLSNQPQHF.

The chain is built from TRBV2 and TRBJ2-3, with 11 bases fitting TRBD2. The CDR3 is 15 amino acids. V was clipped by 6 bases and J by 7 bases; unmatched bases: 9. The germline V gene encodes CDR1 SNHLY and CDR2 FYNNEI. This CDR3 is CASRDDLAGGNTQYF. Written as DNA, the CDR3 is TGTGCCAGCAGAGACGATCTAGCGGGGGGAAATACGCAGTATTTT.

V usage is TRBV15 and J usage is TRBJ1-5; D is perhaps TRBD1 (5 bases). Trimming shortened V by 5 bases and J by 7 bases, and 15 bases separated the two germline ends. The V gene's germline CDR1 is LNHNV and CDR2 YYDKDF (reference sequence). CDR3 length equals 14 residues. The CDR3, as DNA: TGTGCCACCAGCGGAACAGGTTCGAGGCAGCCCCAGCATTTT. This encodes CATSGTGSRQPQHF.

V is TRBV7-9 and J is TRBJ1-5; TRBD1 matches at 9 bases. This CDR3 is built from 19 residues. Germline-derived CDR1 and CDR2 are SEHNR and FQNEAQ (reference sequence). Trimming removed 5 bases from V and 4 bases from J; junction bases left unmatched: 18. CDR3 sequence (DNA): TGTGCCAGCAGCCGTTATTCCGGGACAGGGTTGGTTGCGAATCAGCCCCAGCATTTT. Residues: CASSRYSGTGLVANQPQHF.

The chain joins TRBV27 to TRBJ2-1, with 8 nucleotides matching TRBD2. The CDR3 is 14 amino acids. V lost 2 bases and J lost 10; bases outside the gene matches: 7. Per germline, CDR1 MNHEY and CDR2 SMNVEV (reference sequence). In DNA form, the CDR3 reads TGTGCCAGCAGTTTAACTCGCCGGGGGGGGGAGCAGTTCTTC. Translation: CASSLTRRGGEQFF.

In regard to this clone: The junction departs from germline at one end; a sequencing error may be responsible. This chain joins TRBV5-6 and TRBJ1-4; the match to TRBD1 covers 9 bases. Germline V gives CDR1 SGHDT, CDR2 YYEEEE. This CDR3 region has 16 residues. The CDR3 loop is CASSLGQGRVGEKLFF. The CDR3 nucleotides are TGTGCCAGCAGCCTGGGACAGGGCCGGGTTGGCGAAAAACTATTTTTT.

The chain is built from TRBV27 and TRBJ1-6; D gene uncertain. The germline V and J ends were trimmed by 0 bases and 3 bases, with 6 bases remaining between them. This CDR3 has 15 residues. From germline, CDR1 is MNHEY and CDR2 SMNVEV (reference sequence). CDR3 DNA sequence: TGTGCCAGCAGTTTATCGTCAGTCTATAATTCACCCCTCCACTTT. Amino acid sequence: CASSLSSVYNSPLHF.

The chain joins TRBV28 to TRBJ2-3, with D possibly being TRBD2 (6 bases). Germline V gene lookup returns CDR1 MDHEN and CDR2 SYDVKM. This CDR3 is 12 amino acids long. V was pared by 11 bases and J by 1 base, with 10 bases between. Here the CDR3 reads CAVASGTDTQYF. DNA for the CDR3: TGTGCCGTGGCTAGCGGCACAGATACGCAGTATTTT.

The CDR3 region is CASRSSGGGLYEQYF. The DNA for the CDR3 is TGTGCCAGCAGATCCTCAGGGGGAGGACTCTACGAGCAGTACTTC. The chain joins TRBV7-2 to TRBJ2-7; maybe TRBD1 (7 bases). V was clipped by 6 bases and J by 3 bases, with 18 bases between them. CDR3 size: 15 residues. Germline assignment: CDR1 SGHTA and CDR2 FQGNSA.

This chain links TRBV11-1 with TRBJ2-2; D gene uncertain. The CDR3 is made up of 15 amino acids. CDR1 and CDR2 from the germline V gene are SGHAT and FQDESV (reference sequence). V dropped 8 bases and J dropped 0 bases, with 13 bases sitting between them. CDR3: CASGTQAANTGELFF. The CDR3 DNA sequence: TGTGCCAGCGGCACCCAGGCAGCGAACACCGGGGAGCTGTTTTTT. Variable domain in full (rest from reference TRBV11-1 and TRBJ2-2): EAEVAQSPRYKITEKSQAVAFWCDPISGHATLYWYRQILGQGPELLVQFQDESVVDDSQLPKDRFSAERLKGVDSTLKIQPAELGDSAMYLCASGTQAANTGELFFGEGSRLTVL.

The genes are TRBV27 and TRBJ1-2; D might be TRBD1 (5 bases). Germline assignment: CDR1 MNHEY and CDR2 SMNVEV (reference sequence). V lost 2 bases and J lost 2, with 9 bases in between. There are 14 residues in the CDR3. The CDR3 nucleotides are TGTGCCAGCAGTTTAGACAGAAGAAACTATGGCTACACCTTC. It translates to CASSLDRRNYGYTF.

J is TRBJ1-4 and V is TRBV15, with 9 bases fitting TRBD1. CDR1 LNHNV and CDR2 YYDKDF come from the germline V gene (reference sequence). The CDR3 is made up of 16 amino acids. V trimming: 0 bases; J trimming: 8 bases; junction bases outside the gene matches: 7. CDR3 amino acids: CATSREGGTGNEKLFF. In nucleotides, the CDR3 is TGTGCCACCAGCAGAGAGGGGGGGACAGGGAACGAAAAACTGTTTTTT.

J is TRBJ2-7 and V is TRBV4-1, with a possible D match to TRBD1 (5 bases). CDR1 is MGHRA and CDR2 is YSYEKL in the germline V gene. The V and J ends lost 0 bases and 3 bases respectively, with 12 bases between them. The CDR3 consists of 15 residues. The CDR3 nucleotides are TGCGCCAGCAGCCAAGATCCGGCAGGGAACTACGAGCAGTACTTC. Its protein product is CASSQDPAGNYEQYF.